What follows are 28 T cell receptor beta chains derived from one specimen sequenced in a study of a mutant IDH1 vaccine in newly diagnosed glioma. Their specific antigens are unknown. Stated time point: week 11, during vaccination. One vaccine dose held 300 ug of mutant IDH1 20-mer peptide and came with topical imiquimod. This table comes from immunoSEQ multiplex PCR, and its TCRdb copy is limited to in-frame clones, with some not included. The table includes around 53,000 clones, 90% to 95% detected once. The starting material was PBMCs, obtained from a glioma patient whose treatment included an IDH1 peptide vaccine. Receptors originate from a man aged 45-65 years with glioma.

CDR3 in amino acids: CASSRGSSYEQYF. CDR3 nucleotide sequence: TGTGCCAGCAGTAGAGGGAGCTCCTACGAGCAGTACTTC. The chain uses TRBV6-6 and TRBJ2-7; D is perhaps TRBD2 (5 bases). The ends were cut back, 5 bases at V and 0 bases at J, with 8 bases in the middle. CDR3 length equals 13 residues. Germline values: CDR1 MNHNY, CDR2 SVGAGI (reference sequence).

This chain's CDR3 is CASSPGLDNEQFF. DNA for the CDR3: TGTGCCAGCTCACCAGGACTAGACAATGAGCAGTTCTTC. The rearrangement uses TRBV18 and TRBJ2-1; 7 bases fit TRBD2. The CDR3 is made up of 13 amino acids. V was pared by 2 bases and J by 5 bases, with 0 bases of the junction left unmatched. Per the germline V gene, CDR1 is KGHSH and CDR2 is LQKENI.

The CDR3 bases are TGCAGCGTTCGGGAGGACTACGAGCAGTACTTC. It specifies CSVREDYEQYF. V and J are TRBV29-1 and TRBJ2-7; 7 nucleotides line up with TRBD2. CDR1 SQVTM and CDR2 ANQGSEA come from the germline V gene. Unmatched junction bases numbered 1, after V lost 5 bases and J lost 3 bases. CDR3 length: 11 amino acids.

The chain links TRBV7-2 to TRBJ2-5; D is uncertain. Judging by the DNA end, TRBJ2-7 fits better; the J call may be wrong. Germline loops: CDR1 SGHTA, CDR2 FQGNSA. The CDR3 loop spans 16 amino acids. The CDR3 protein is CASSLAPTVTPYEQYF. The CDR3 nucleotides read TGTGCCAGCAGCTTAGCACCCACGGTGACCCCCTACGAGCAGTACTTC.

This chain uses TRBV7-3 with TRBJ2-2; D possibly matches TRBD1 or TRBD2 (5 bases each). V was trimmed by 5 bases and J by 1 base, leaving 14 bases between them. The CDR3 is 16 amino acids. Germline lookup yields CDR1 SGHTA and CDR2 FQGTGA. The CDR3 region is CASSRKGAGNTGELFF. The CDR3 DNA sequence: TGTGCCAGCAGCCGGAAAGGGGCGGGGAACACCGGGGAGCTGTTTTTT.

The rearrangement joins TRBV4-3 to TRBJ1-2; D call uncertain. The CDR3 extends over 15 amino acids. Trimming took 2 bases from V and 0 from J, leaving 10 bases between them. The germline CDR1 and CDR2 sequences are LGHNA and YSLEER. CDR3 sequence reads: CASSQHPATNYGYTF. The CDR3 DNA reads as TGCGCCAGCAGCCAACATCCGGCCACTAACTATGGCTACACCTTC.

The rearrangement links TRBV6-6 to TRBJ1-2, with D possibly being TRBD1 (5 bases). Trimming cost V 5 bases and J 6 bases, with 16 bases left between them. The CDR3 extends over 14 amino acids. Germline CDR1 reads MNHNY; CDR2 reads SVGAGI (reference sequence). This CDR3 is CASSPRVYGHGYTF. The CDR3 DNA sequence: TGTGCCAGCAGTCCCAGGGTATATGGGCATGGCTACACCTTC.

The rearrangement links TRBV10-2 to TRBJ1-5; TRBD1 aligns across 8 bases. The ends lost 8 bases at V and 7 bases at J; junction bases unmatched: 10. There are 14 residues in the CDR3. CDR1 WSHSY and CDR2 SAAADI come from the germline V gene. The CDR3 DNA sequence: TGCGCCAGCCAGGGGGCGCGTTTCCTCCAGCCCCAGCATTTT. As protein: CASQGARFLQPQHF.

The V gene is TRBV9, the J gene TRBJ1-1; a weak D match, TRBD1 (5 bases). The CDR3 covers 15 residues. Deletions cut 4 bases from V and 3 bases from J, with 16 bases between. Germline CDR1 SGDLS, CDR2 YYNGEE. The DNA for the CDR3 is TGTGCCAGCAGCCCCGAGGGCAGGGAAGACACTGAAGCTTTCTTT. It is translated as CASSPEGREDTEAFF.

The rearrangement joins TRBV7-8 to TRBJ2-5, with D perhaps TRBD1 or TRBD2 (5 bases each). The germline CDR1 and CDR2 sequences are SGHVS and FQNEAQ. Trimming took off 1 base at V and 5 bases at J, with 11 bases between the two ends. The length of the CDR3 is 14 residues. In DNA form, the CDR3 reads TGTGCCAGCAGCTTAGTGAGGGGTGGGGAGACCCAGTACTTC. Translated: CASSLVRGGETQYF. Complete variable domain (other parts from reference TRBV7-8 and TRBJ2-5): GAGVSQSPRYKVAKRGQDVALRCDPISGHVSLFWYQQALGQGPEFLTYFQNEAQLDKSGLPSDRFFAERPEGSVSTLKIQRTQQEDSAVYLCASSLVRGGETQYFGPGTRLLVL.

The count of this clone is one. The gene calls are TRBV5-6 and TRBJ1-6; maybe TRBD1 (6 bases). This CDR3 has 17 residues. With 0 bases removed from V and 5 bases from J, the gap between germline ends came to 15 bases. Per the germline V gene, CDR1 is SGHDT and CDR2 is YYEEEE. Here the CDR3 DNA reads TGTGCCAGCAGCTTGGCACAGGGATTCGCGAATAATTCACCCCTCCACTTT. Its translation is CASSLAQGFANNSPLHF.

V and J are TRBV15 and TRBJ1-1, with no clear D. Germline CDR1 LNHNV, CDR2 YYDKDF (reference sequence). The CDR3 consists of 12 residues. V lost 1 base to trimming and J lost 5 bases, with 5 bases between them. CDR3 coding DNA: TGTGCCACCAGCAGAGCGAGGACTGAAGCTTTCTTT. Translating gives CATSRARTEAFF.

This rearrangement joins TRBV9 to TRBJ2-5; 16 bases map to TRBD2. Germline CDR1 is SGDLS and CDR2 is YYNGEE. The V segment lost 4 bases and the J segment 2 bases; nucleotides outside the gene matches: 5. CDR3 length equals 17 residues. CDR3 coding DNA: TGTGCCAGCAGCCCGGGACTAGCGGGAGGGAATCAAGAGACCCAGTACTTC. This encodes CASSPGLAGGNQETQYF.

The rearrangement joins TRBV9 to TRBJ2-7; D not certain. This CDR3 is built from 13 residues. From germline, CDR1 is SGDLS and CDR2 YYNGEE. V was pared by 3 bases and J by 4 bases, with 11 bases between. The CDR3 here is CASSARSSYEQYF. CDR3 DNA: TGTGCCAGCAGCGCAAGGTCCTCTTACGAGCAGTACTTC.

The V call is TRBV14, the J call TRBJ2-7; D ambiguous. CDR3 length: 17 residues. Trimming shortened V by 2 bases and J by 4 bases, and 21 bases separated the two germline ends. CDR1 SGHDN and CDR2 FVKESK come from the germline V gene. CDR3: CASSQIAAPTLGYEQYF. The CDR3 DNA is TGTGCCAGCAGCCAAATTGCTGCCCCTACGCTGGGGTACGAGCAGTACTTC.

This clone appeared once. This sequence joins TRBV29-1 and TRBJ2-7; TRBD2 matches at 16 bases. Germline values: CDR1 SQVTM, CDR2 ANQGSEA. V shed 5 bases, J shed 5 bases, and the junction held 6 bases outside the gene matches. The CDR3 is made up of 15 amino acids. This CDR3 reads CSVTGLAGGTHEQYF. The DNA of the CDR3 is TGCAGCGTTACGGGACTAGCGGGGGGGACCCACGAGCAGTACTTC.

The chain employs TRBV6-5 and TRBJ1-4; D remains ambiguous. This CDR3 has 14 residues. Germline CDR1 MNHEY, CDR2 SVGAGI. V was pared by 5 bases and J by 8 bases, with 15 bases between. The CDR3 reads CASSLRGRPEKLFF. The CDR3 nucleotides read TGTGCCAGCAGTCTGAGAGGTCGTCCGGAAAAACTGTTTTTT.

The chain joins TRBV7-2 to TRBJ1-6; D unclear. Trimming shortened V by 5 bases and J by 7 bases, and 15 bases separated the two germline ends. Germline V gives CDR1 SGHTA, CDR2 FQGNSA. The CDR3 extends over 15 amino acids. CDR3 protein: CASSNARVKNSPLHF. For the CDR3, the DNA is TGTGCCAGCAGCAATGCCCGGGTGAAAAATTCACCCCTCCACTTT.

The chain recombines TRBV4-2 with TRBJ2-3, with unresolved D. CDR3 size: 14 residues. Germline V gives CDR1 LGHNA, CDR2 YNFKEQ. V dropped 5 bases and J dropped 2 bases, with 11 bases sitting between them. CDR3 sequence: CASSTRASTDTQYF. In DNA, the CDR3 is TGTGCCAGCAGCACCCGTGCTTCCACAGATACGCAGTATTTT.

The chain employs TRBV5-4 and TRBJ2-1, with 10 nucleotides matching TRBD2. V was pared by 1 base and J by 7 bases, with 8 bases of the junction left unmatched. Germline loops: CDR1 SGHNT, CDR2 YYREEE (reference sequence). The CDR3 is 16 residues long. CDR3 nucleotides: TGTGCCAGCAGCTTGAAAGCGGGAGGGCCCTCGAATGAGCAGTTCTTC. This codes for CASSLKAGGPSNEQFF.

This clone came up once. This chain connects TRBV2 to TRBJ2-7; 7 bases fit TRBD1. V shed 4 bases, J shed 2 bases, and the junction held 2 bases outside the gene matches. Germline loops: CDR1 SNHLY, CDR2 FYNNEI. The CDR3 has 13 residues. CDR3 DNA sequence: TGTGCCAGCAGTGTAGGGGGCACCTACGAGCAGTACTTC. It encodes CASSVGGTYEQYF.

This clone came up once. V and J are TRBV6-1 and TRBJ2-3; the D gene is possibly TRBD2 (6 bases). This CDR3 region has 15 residues. Trimming pared 6 bases from V and 3 bases from J, leaving 16 bases between. Germline CDR1 MNHNS, CDR2 SASEGT. The CDR3 nucleotides read TGTGCCAGCAGATGGACTAACTCAGGTACAGATACGCAGTATTTT. Its protein product is CASRWTNSGTDTQYF.

The chain links TRBV11-2 to TRBJ1-6; D perhaps matches TRBD1 (5 bases). The V gene lost 0 bases and the J gene lost 4 bases, with 7 bases spanning the gap. The germline V gene has CDR1 SGHAT and CDR2 FQNNGV. The CDR3 sequence is 15 residues long. Here the CDR3 DNA reads TGTGCCAGCAGCTTAGACAGGGCTTATAATTCACCCCTCCACTTT. Its protein is CASSLDRAYNSPLHF.

The chain links TRBV28 to TRBJ2-4, with 9 positions matching TRBD1. With V trimmed by 5 bases and J by 0 bases, 11 bases remained unmatched. CDR1 is MDHEN and CDR2 is SYDVKM in the germline V gene. The CDR3 length is 18 residues. CDR3: CASSLTTGGGVAKNIQYF. The CDR3 DNA reads as TGTGCCAGCAGTCTTACAACAGGGGGCGGAGTAGCCAAAAACATTCAGTACTTC.

The J gene is TRBJ2-1, the V gene TRBV9, with 16 positions matching TRBD2. This CDR3 has 18 amino acids. V dropped 2 bases and J dropped 6; count of bases not matched to a gene: 8. Germline CDR1 and CDR2: SGDLS and YYNGEE. CDR3 loop: CASSVTGLAGGPLNEQFF. CDR3 nucleotides: TGTGCCAGCAGCGTCACGGGACTAGCGGGAGGGCCCCTCAATGAGCAGTTCTTC.

This clone appeared a single time. V and J are TRBV5-1 and TRBJ2-3; D call uncertain. Germline loops: CDR1 SGHRS, CDR2 YFSETQ. V was pared by 1 base and J by 2 bases, with 8 bases between. CDR3 length: 14 residues. CDR3 in DNA: TGCGCCAGCAGCTTGTGGGCAGACACAGATACGCAGTATTTT. Translation gives CASSLWADTDTQYF.

The chain has TRBV2 and TRBJ1-2; D ambiguous. The germline CDR1 and CDR2 sequences are SNHLY and FYNNEI. The CDR3 sequence is 13 residues long. Trimming shortened V by 3 bases and J by 3 bases, and 8 bases separated the two germline ends. This CDR3 reads CASSDRGHYGYTF. In DNA form, the CDR3 reads TGTGCCAGCAGTGATCGCGGTCACTATGGCTACACCTTC.

This clone was found once. The genes are TRBV5-4 and TRBJ1-1; weak D call: TRBD1 (5 bases). Germline values: CDR1 SGHNT, CDR2 YYREEE (reference sequence). This CDR3 spans 15 amino acids. Trimming took off 2 bases at V and 3 bases at J, with 14 bases between the two ends. CDR3 amino acids: CASSFRQSRHTEAFF. The CDR3 DNA reads TGTGCCAGCAGCTTTCGACAGTCTAGACACACTGAAGCTTTCTTT.